The 12 T cell receptor beta chains below come from one sample, sequenced in a study of blood T cell repertoires in COVID-19. Libraries were prepared by immunoSEQ multiplex PCR; TCRdb keeps only in-frame clonotypes and omits some of them. The repertoire has 110,000 to 150,000 clones, approximately 80% of them found once; the top ten carry less than 2%. Sequencing was performed on peripheral blood. These receptor sequences come from a woman between 55 and 75 years old with acute or convalescent COVID-19.

The table lists this clone with many counts. This chain connects TRBV6-6 to TRBJ2-1, with 10 bases matching TRBD2. J lost 3 bases, V lost 11 bases, and 10 bases had no gene match. CDR3 size: 15 residues. Per the germline V gene, CDR1 is MNHNY and CDR2 is SVGAGI (reference sequence). CDR3 sequence: CACYWTSGNYNEQFF. As DNA, the CDR3 is TGTGCCTGTTACTGGACTAGCGGAAACTACAATGAGCAGTTCTTC.

The chain links TRBV6-1 to TRBJ2-7; TRBD2 matches 11 bases. The J segment lost 2 bases and the V segment lost 4 bases, leaving 4 bases of the junction unmatched. The CDR3 consists of 15 residues. The germline V gene encodes CDR1 MNHNS and CDR2 SASEGT. Here the CDR3 reads CASSVTSGKPYEQYF. The CDR3, as DNA: TGTGCCAGCAGTGTGACTAGCGGGAAACCCTACGAGCAGTACTTC.

This chain connects TRBV18 to TRBJ2-2; 8 bases align to TRBD2. This CDR3 contains 17 residues. J lost 5 bases, V lost 3 bases, and 11 bases had no gene match. The germline CDR1 and CDR2 sequences are KGHSH and LQKENI. This CDR3 reads CASSPVSPGLGTGELFF. In nucleotides, the CDR3 is TGTGCCAGCTCACCGGTTTCCCCGGGACTAGGAACCGGGGAGCTGTTTTTT. The variable domain in full, completed from reference TRBV18 and TRBJ2-2, reads NAGVMQNPRHLVRRRGQEARLRCSPMKGHSHVYWYRQLPEEGLKFMVYLQKENIIDESGMPKERFSAEFPKEGPSILRIQQVVRGDSAAYFCASSPVSPGLGTGELFFGEGSRLTVL.

This rearrangement joins TRBV4-2 to TRBJ1-2; D is ambiguous. This CDR3 has 14 amino acids. V lost 0 bases, J lost 1 base, and 6 bases lay in between. Germline V gene lookup returns CDR1 LGHNA and CDR2 YNFKEQ. CDR3 nucleotide sequence: TGTGCCAGCAGCCAAGAGGGAGGTAACTATGGCTACACCTTC. This translates into CASSQEGGNYGYTF.

The chain employs TRBV14 and TRBJ1-2, with D unresolved. Trimming took off 0 bases at V and 3 bases at J, with 5 bases between the two ends. The CDR3 covers 13 residues. Germline CDR1 and CDR2: SGHDN and FVKESK. The CDR3 protein is CASSQDHYYGYTF. In DNA, the CDR3 is TGTGCCAGCAGCCAAGACCACTACTATGGCTACACCTTC.

The chain recombines TRBV14 with TRBJ2-7; maybe TRBD1 (5 bases). Germline V gene sequence: CDR1 SGHDN, CDR2 FVKESK. The CDR3 loop spans 15 amino acids. With 6 bases removed from V and 11 bases from J, the gap between germline ends came to 26 bases. The CDR3 region is CASSPLGQLLRLEYF. CDR3 bases: TGTGCCAGCAGTCCTTTGGGGCAGTTACTTCGCCTAGAGTACTTC.

This clone was seen only once. The chain recombines TRBV18 with TRBJ1-6, with D unresolved. The CDR3 runs to 13 residues. The V gene lost 3 bases and the J gene lost 7 bases, with 7 bases spanning the gap. Germline CDR1 KGHSH, CDR2 LQKENI. DNA for the CDR3: TGTGCCAGCTCACCGGCGGAGAATTCACCCCTCCACTTT. Amino acids: CASSPAENSPLHF. Complete variable domain (other parts from reference TRBV18 and TRBJ1-6): NAGVMQNPRHLVRRRGQEARLRCSPMKGHSHVYWYRQLPEEGLKFMVYLQKENIIDESGMPKERFSAEFPKEGPSILRIQQVVRGDSAAYFCASSPAENSPLHFGNGTRLTVT.

The CDR3 nucleotides are TGTGCCAGCAGCGGTTGGACAGGCGAGAACACTGAAGCTTTCTTT. As protein: CASSGWTGENTEAFF. This chain connects TRBV21-1 to TRBJ1-1; TRBD1, the table's D call, was not compared with the DNA. TRBV21-1 is a known pseudogene. The CDR3 is made up of 15 amino acids.

The genes are TRBV3-1 (or the pseudogene TRBV3-2) and TRBJ2-5, with D tentatively TRBD2 (5 bases). CDR3 length equals 13 residues. Germline V gene lookup returns CDR1 LGHDT and CDR2 YNNKEL (reference sequence). V lost 4 bases, J lost 5 bases, and 11 bases lay in between. The CDR3 DNA reads as TGTGCCAGCAGCCTAAGAGGGATGGAGACCCAGTACTTC. It is translated as CASSLRGMETQYF.

The chain uses TRBV27 and TRBJ2-4, with TRBD2 as a possible D gene (6 bases). Germline CDR1 reads MNHEY; CDR2 reads SMNVEV (reference sequence). The CDR3 contains 13 residues. V was clipped by 8 bases and J by 6 bases, with 14 bases between them. The CDR3 sequence is CASSGTGGNIQYF. DNA of the CDR3: TGTGCCAGCTCCGGGACTGGGGGAAACATTCAGTACTTC.

The rearrangement uses TRBV3-1 (or the pseudogene TRBV3-2) and TRBJ2-1; D might be TRBD1 (6 bases). CDR3 size: 16 residues. V lost 4 bases and J lost 5, with 18 bases in between. In germline, CDR1 is LGHDT, CDR2 YNNKEL (reference sequence). The chain's CDR3 is CASSRPQGVGHNEQFF. CDR3 DNA sequence: TGTGCCAGCAGCCGCCCACAGGGTGTCGGGCACAATGAGCAGTTCTTC.

The rearrangement uses TRBV11-2 and TRBJ1-2; a weak D match, TRBD1 (5 bases). This CDR3 contains 14 residues. The germline V gene encodes CDR1 SGHAT and CDR2 FQNNGV. Trimming took off 1 base at V and 2 bases at J, with 8 bases between the two ends. In DNA, the CDR3 is TGTGCCAGCAGCTTAGGCTGGGGCAACTATGGCTACACCTTC. Residues: CASSLGWGNYGYTF.